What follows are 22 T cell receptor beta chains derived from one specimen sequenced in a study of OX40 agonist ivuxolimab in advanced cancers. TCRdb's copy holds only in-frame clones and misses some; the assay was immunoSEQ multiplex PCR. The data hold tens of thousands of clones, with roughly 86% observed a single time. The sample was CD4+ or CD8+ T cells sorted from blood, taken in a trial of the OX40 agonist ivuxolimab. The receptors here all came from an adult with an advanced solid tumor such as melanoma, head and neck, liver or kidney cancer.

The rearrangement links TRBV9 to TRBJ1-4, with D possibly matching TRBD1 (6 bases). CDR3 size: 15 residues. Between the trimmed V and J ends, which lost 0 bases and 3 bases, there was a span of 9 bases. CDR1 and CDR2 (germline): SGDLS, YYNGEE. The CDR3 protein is CASSVGGGANEKLFF. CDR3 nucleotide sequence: TGTGCCAGCAGCGTAGGAGGGGGAGCTAATGAAAAACTGTTTTTT.

The CDR3: CASSQGQGNSPLHF. For the CDR3, the DNA is TGTGCCAGCAGCCAAGGACAGGGGAATTCACCCCTCCACTTT. The chain uses TRBV4-2 and TRBJ1-6; 8 bases agree with TRBD1. V lost 1 base and J lost 7; bases outside the gene matches: 0. The CDR3 is made up of 14 amino acids. Per the germline V gene, CDR1 is LGHNA and CDR2 is YNFKEQ.

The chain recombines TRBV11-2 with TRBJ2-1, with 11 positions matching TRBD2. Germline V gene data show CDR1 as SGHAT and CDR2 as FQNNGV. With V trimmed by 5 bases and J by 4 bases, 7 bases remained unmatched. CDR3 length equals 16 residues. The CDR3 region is CASSVLAGGSYNEQFF. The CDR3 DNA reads TGTGCCAGCAGCGTATTAGCGGGAGGGAGTTACAATGAGCAGTTCTTC.

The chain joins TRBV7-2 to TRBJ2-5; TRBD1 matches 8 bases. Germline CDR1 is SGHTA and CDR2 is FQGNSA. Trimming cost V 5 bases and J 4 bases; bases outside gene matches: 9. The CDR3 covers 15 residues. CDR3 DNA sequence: TGTGCCAGCAGCCTCGGACAGGGTAGAGGAGAGACCCAGTACTTC. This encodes CASSLGQGRGETQYF.

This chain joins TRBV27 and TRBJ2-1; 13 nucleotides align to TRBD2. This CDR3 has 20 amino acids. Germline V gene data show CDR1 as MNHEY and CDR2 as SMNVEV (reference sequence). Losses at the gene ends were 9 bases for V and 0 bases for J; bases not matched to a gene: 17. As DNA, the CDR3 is TGTGCCAGATTTGGGACTAGCGGGACTCAGTGGAAGCCCTCCTACAATGAGCAGTTCTTC. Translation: CARFGTSGTQWKPSYNEQFF.

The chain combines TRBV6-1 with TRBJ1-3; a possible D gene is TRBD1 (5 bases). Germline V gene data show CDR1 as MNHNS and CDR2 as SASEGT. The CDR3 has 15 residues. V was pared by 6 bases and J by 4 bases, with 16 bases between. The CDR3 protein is CASRGGDLGGNTIYF. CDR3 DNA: TGTGCCAGCAGGGGGGGGGACCTAGGAGGAAACACCATATATTTT.

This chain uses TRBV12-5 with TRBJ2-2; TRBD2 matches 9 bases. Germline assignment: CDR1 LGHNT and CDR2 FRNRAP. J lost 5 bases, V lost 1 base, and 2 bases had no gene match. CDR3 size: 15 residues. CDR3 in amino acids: CASGLDTSGTGELFF. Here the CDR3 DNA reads TGTGCTAGTGGTTTGGACACTAGCGGGACCGGGGAGCTGTTTTTT.

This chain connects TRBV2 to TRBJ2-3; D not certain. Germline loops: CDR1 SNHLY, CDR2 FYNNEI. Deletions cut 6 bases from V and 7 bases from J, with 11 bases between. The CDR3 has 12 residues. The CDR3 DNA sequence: TGTGCCAGCAGCGCCATGCGCTATACGCAGTATTTT. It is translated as CASSAMRYTQYF.

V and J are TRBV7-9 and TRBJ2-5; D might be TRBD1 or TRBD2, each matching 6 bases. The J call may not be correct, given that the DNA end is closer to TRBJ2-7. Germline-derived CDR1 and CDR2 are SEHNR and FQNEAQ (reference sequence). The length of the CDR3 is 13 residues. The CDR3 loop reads CASSWGASYEQYF. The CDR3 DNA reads TGTGCCAGCAGCTGGGGGGCCTCGTACGAGCAGTACTTC.

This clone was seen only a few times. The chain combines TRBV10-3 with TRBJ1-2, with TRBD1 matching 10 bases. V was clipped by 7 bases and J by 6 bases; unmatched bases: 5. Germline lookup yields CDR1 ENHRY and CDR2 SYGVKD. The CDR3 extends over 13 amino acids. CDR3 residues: CAITTGGLDGYTF. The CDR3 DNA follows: TGTGCCATCACGACAGGGGGCCTGGATGGCTACACCTTC.

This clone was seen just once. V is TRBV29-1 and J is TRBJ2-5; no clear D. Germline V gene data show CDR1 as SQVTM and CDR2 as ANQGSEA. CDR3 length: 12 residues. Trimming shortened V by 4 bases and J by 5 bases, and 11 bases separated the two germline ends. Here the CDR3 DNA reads TGCAGCGTTGCCTTAGTCGGGGAGACCCAGTACTTC. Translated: CSVALVGETQYF.

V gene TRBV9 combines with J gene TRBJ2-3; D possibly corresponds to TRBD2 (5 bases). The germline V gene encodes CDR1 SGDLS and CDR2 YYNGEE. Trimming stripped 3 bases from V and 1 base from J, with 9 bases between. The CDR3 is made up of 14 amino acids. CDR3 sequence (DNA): TGTGCCAGCAGCGAAGCGGAAGGCACAGATACGCAGTATTTT. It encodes CASSEAEGTDTQYF. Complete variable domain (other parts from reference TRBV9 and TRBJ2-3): DSGVTQTPKHLITATGQRVTLRCSPRSGDLSVYWYQQSLDQGLQFLIQYYNGEERAKGNILERFSAQQFPDLHSELNLSSLELGDSALYFCASSEAEGTDTQYFGPGTRLTVL.

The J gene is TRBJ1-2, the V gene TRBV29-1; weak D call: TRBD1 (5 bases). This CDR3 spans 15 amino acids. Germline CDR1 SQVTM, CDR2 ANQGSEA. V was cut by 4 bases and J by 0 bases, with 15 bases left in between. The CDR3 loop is CSVVTAWGPNYGYTF. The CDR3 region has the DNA TGCAGCGTTGTGACCGCATGGGGACCTAACTATGGCTACACCTTC.

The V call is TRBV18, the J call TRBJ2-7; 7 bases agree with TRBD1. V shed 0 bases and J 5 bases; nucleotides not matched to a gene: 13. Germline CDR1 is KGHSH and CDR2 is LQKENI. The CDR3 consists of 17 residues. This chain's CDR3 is CASSPPYSRTGGHEQYF. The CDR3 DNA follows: TGTGCCAGCTCACCACCCTATTCACGGACAGGTGGACACGAGCAGTACTTC.

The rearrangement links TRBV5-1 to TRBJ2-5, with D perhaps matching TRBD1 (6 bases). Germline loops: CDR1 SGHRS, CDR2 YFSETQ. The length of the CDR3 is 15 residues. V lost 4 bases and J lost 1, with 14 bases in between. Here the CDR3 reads CASSPQGLIQETQYF. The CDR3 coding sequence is TGCGCCAGCAGCCCCCAGGGGTTGATCCAAGAGACCCAGTACTTC.

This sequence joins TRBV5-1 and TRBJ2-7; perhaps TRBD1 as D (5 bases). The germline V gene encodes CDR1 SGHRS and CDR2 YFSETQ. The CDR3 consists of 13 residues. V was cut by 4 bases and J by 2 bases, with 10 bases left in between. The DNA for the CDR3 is TGCGCCAGCAGCCTGACAGCCACCTACGAGCAGTACTTC. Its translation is CASSLTATYEQYF. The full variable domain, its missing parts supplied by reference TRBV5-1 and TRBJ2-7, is KAGVTQTPRYLIKTRGQQVTLSCSPISGHRSVSWYQQTPGQGLQFLFEYFSETQRNKGNFPGRFSGRQFSNSRSEMNVSTLELGDSALYLCASSLTATYEQYFGPGTRLTVT.

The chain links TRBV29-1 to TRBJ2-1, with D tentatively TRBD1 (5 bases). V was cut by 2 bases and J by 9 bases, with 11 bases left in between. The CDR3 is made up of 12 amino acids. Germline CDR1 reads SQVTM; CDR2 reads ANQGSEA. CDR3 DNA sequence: TGCAGCGTTGAATGGTCAGGGCCTGAGCAGTTCTTC. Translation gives CSVEWSGPEQFF.

DNA for the CDR3: TGTGCCAGTAGTATTTTGGGGGGGATCTCCTACAATGAGCAGTTCTTC. Protein sequence: CASSILGGISYNEQFF. The chain carries TRBV19 and TRBJ2-1; the match to TRBD2 covers 7 bases. V gave up 3 bases and J gave up 0 bases; unmatched junction bases: 5. This CDR3 spans 16 amino acids. Germline V gene data show CDR1 as LNHDA and CDR2 as SQIVND (reference sequence).

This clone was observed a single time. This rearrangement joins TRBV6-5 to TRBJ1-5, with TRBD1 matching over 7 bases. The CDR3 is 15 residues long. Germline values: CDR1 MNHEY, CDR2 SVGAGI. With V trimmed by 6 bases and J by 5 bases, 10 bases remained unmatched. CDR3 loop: CASSPQGLGDQPQHF. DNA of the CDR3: TGTGCCAGCAGCCCACAGGGGTTGGGGGATCAGCCCCAGCATTTT.

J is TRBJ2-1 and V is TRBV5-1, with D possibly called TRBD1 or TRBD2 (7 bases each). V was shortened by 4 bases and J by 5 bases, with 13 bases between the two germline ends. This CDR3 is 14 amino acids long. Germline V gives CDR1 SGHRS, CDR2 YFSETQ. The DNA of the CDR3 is TGCGCCAGCAGCCGGGGGGACAGTCACAATGAGCAGTTCTTC. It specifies CASSRGDSHNEQFF.

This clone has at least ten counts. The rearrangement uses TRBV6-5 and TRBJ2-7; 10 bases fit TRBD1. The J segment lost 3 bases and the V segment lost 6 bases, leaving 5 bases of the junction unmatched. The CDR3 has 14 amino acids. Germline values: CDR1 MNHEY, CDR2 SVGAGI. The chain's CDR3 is CASRSGTGVYEQYF. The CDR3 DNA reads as TGTGCCAGCAGGTCTGGGACAGGGGTCTACGAGCAGTACTTC.

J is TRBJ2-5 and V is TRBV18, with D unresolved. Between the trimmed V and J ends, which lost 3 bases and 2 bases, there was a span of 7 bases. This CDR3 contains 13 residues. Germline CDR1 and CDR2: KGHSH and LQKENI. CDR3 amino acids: CASSPDGQETQYF. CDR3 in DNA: TGTGCCAGCTCACCGGACGGACAAGAGACCCAGTACTTC. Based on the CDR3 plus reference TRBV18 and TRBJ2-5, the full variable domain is NAGVMQNPRHLVRRRGQEARLRCSPMKGHSHVYWYRQLPEEGLKFMVYLQKENIIDESGMPKERFSAEFPKEGPSILRIQQVVRGDSAAYFCASSPDGQETQYFGPGTRLLVL.